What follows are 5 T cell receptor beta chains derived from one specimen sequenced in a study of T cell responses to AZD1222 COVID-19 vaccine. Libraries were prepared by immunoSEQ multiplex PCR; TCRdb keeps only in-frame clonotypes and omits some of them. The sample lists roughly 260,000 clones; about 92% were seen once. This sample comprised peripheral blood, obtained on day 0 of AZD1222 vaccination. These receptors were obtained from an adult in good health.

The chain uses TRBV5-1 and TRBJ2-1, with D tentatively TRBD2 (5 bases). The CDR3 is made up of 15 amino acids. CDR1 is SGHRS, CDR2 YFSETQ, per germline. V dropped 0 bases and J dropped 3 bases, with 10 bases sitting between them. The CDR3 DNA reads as TGCGCCAGCAGCTTGGAAGCACTAGACTACAATGAGCAGTTCTTC. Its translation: CASSLEALDYNEQFF.

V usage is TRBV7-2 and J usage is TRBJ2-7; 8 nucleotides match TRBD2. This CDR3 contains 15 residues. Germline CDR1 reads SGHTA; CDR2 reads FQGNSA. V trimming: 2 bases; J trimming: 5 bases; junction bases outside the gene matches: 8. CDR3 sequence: CASSLIGTRRDEQYF. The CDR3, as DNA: TGTGCCAGCAGCTTAATAGGGACTAGAAGAGACGAGCAGTACTTC.

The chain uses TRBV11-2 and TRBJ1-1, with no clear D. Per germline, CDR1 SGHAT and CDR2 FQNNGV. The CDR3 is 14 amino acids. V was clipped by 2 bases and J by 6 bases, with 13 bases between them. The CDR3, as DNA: TGTGCCAGCAGCTTAACCGACTCGGGAGCTGAAGCTTTCTTT. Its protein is CASSLTDSGAEAFF.

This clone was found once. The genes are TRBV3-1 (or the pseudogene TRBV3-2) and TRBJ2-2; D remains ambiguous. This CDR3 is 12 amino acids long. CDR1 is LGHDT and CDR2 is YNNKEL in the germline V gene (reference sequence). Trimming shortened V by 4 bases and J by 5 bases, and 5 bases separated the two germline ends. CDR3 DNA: TGTGCCAGCAGCCGAGTTACCGGGGAGCTGTTTTTT. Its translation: CASSRVTGELFF.

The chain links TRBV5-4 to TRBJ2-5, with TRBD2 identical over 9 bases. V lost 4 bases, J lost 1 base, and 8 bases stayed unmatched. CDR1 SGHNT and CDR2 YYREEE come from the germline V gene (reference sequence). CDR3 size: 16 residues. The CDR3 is CASSQALAGFQETQYF. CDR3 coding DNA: TGTGCCAGCAGCCAGGCACTAGCGGGCTTCCAAGAGACCCAGTACTTC.